A selection of T cell receptor beta chains follows, all from one sample in a study of shared T cell receptors in the human thymus. Produced via immunoSEQ multiplex PCR; TCRdb's table is partial and in-frame only. The repertoire consists of approximately 760,000 clones, with 70% to 90% occurring once and the leading ten covering around 0.01%. These data are also associated with another study on human thymus T cells.

Sequenced input: thymocytes. These TCRs come from a girl under three years old with a congenital heart defect. CDR3s include the opening cysteine and the closing phenylalanine or tryptophan. The D gene is left open where the match is weak. The listing skips clone size in some rows; elsewhere it reads once, few, many or a size class.

j_call d_call v_call clone_size cdr3_aa cdr3_nt
TRBJ2-7 . TRBV4-1 once CASSQEGGQTVSGEQYF TGCGCCAGCAGCCAAGAAGGCGGACAAACCGTCTCCGGCGAGCAGTACTTC
TRBJ2-7 . TRBV27 once CASMSSYEQYF TGTGCCAGCATGAGCTCCTACGAGCAGTACTTC
TRBJ2-7 . TRBV19 few CASSAGYEQYF TGTGCCAGTAGTGCCGGCTACGAGCAGTACTTC
TRBJ1-2 TRBD1 TRBV28 . CASSPAGGGYTF TGTGCCAGCAGCCCAGCAGGGGGCGGCTACACCTTC
TRBJ1-4 TRBD1 TRBV14 . CASSSADRAHEKLFF TGTGCCAGCAGCTCAGCAGACAGGGCACATGAAAAACTGTTTTTT
TRBJ1-6 TRBD1 TRBV14 . CASSRGRWDRGLFSYNSPLHF TGTGCCAGCAGCCGCGGCAGGTGGGACAGGGGACTATTCTCCTATAATTCACCCCTCCACTTT
TRBJ2-7 TRBD1 TRBV14 . CASSQDGDRAYEQYF TGTGCCAGCAGCCAAGATGGGGACAGAGCCTACGAGCAGTACTTC
TRBJ1-1 TRBD1 TRBV6-1 . CASSETYRGLNTEAFF TGTGCCAGCAGTGAAACCTACAGGGGGCTGAACACTGAAGCTTTCTTT
TRBJ1-1 . TRBV7-2 . CASSFGINTEAFF TGTGCCAGCAGCTTCGGGATAAACACTGAAGCTTTCTTT
TRBJ1-1 TRBD1 TRBV4-1 . CASSQDPPRTGGGANTEAFF TGCGCCAGCAGCCAAGACCCCCCCCGGACAGGGGGAGGTGCGAACACTGAAGCTTTCTTT
TRBJ1-2 TRBD1 TRBV16 . CASSPSDIPGQGFRIYGYTF TGTGCCAGCAGCCCCAGCGATATACCGGGACAGGGATTCAGGATTTATGGCTACACCTTC
TRBJ2-1 TRBD1 TRBV6-4 . CASRFRQGVEGEQFF TGTGCCAGCAGATTTCGACAGGGGGTTGAAGGTGAGCAGTTCTTC
TRBJ2-7 TRBD2 TRBV10-2 . CASSESLAGIPYEQYF TGCGCCAGCAGTGAGTCGCTAGCGGGGATACCATACGAGCAGTACTTC
TRBJ2-1 TRBD1 TRBV11-2 once CASSLAVGQGNFNEQFF TGTGCCAGCAGCTTGGCCGTGGGACAGGGAAACTTCAATGAGCAGTTCTTC
TRBJ1-1 . TRBV7-9 . CASSEGRTEAFF TGTGCCAGCAGCGAGGGGAGGACTGAAGCTTTCTTT
TRBJ2-1 TRBD2 TRBV25-1 . CASSERGTSGGSNEQFF TGTGCCAGCAGTGAACGCGGGACTAGCGGGGGGAGCAATGAGCAGTTCTTC
TRBJ2-2 . TRBV5-6 . CASSLRHGATGELFF TGTGCCAGCAGCTTGAGGCACGGAGCCACCGGGGAGCTGTTTTTT
TRBJ1-6 . TRBV28 . CASNQGPFYNSPLHF TGTGCCAGCAACCAGGGTCCCTTCTATAATTCACCCCTCCACTTT
TRBJ1-6 TRBD1 TRBV28 . CASSSTDRNNSPLHF TGTGCCAGCAGTTCCACGGACAGGAATAATTCACCCCTCCACTTT
TRBJ1-1 . TRBV28 . CASSRPKGGGFEAFF TGTGCCAGCAGCCGACCTAAGGGTGGGGGGTTTGAAGCTTTCTTT
TRBJ1-5 . TRBV5-6 . CASSLKDTQGLSNQPQHF TGTGCCAGCAGCTTGAAGGACACCCAGGGACTGAGCAATCAGCCCCAGCATTTT
TRBJ2-5 . TRBV7-9 . CASSSETGQETQYF TGTGCCAGCAGCTCGGAAACAGGACAAGAGACCCAGTACTTC
TRBJ2-1 . TRBV5-8 . CASSSPRGNQFF TGTGCCAGCAGCTCCCCGAGGGGGAACCAGTTCTTC
TRBJ1-5 . TRBV7-2 . CASSLVGGAGQPQHF TGTGCCAGCAGCTTAGTAGGGGGGGCCGGTCAGCCCCAGCATTTT
TRBJ2-7 TRBD1 TRBV4-1 . CASSQVWGPGQGAEQYF TGCGCCAGCAGCCAAGTTTGGGGACCGGGACAGGGGGCCGAGCAGTACTTC
TRBJ1-6 TRBD1 TRBV10-3 . CASNAGTGPLSGRAPLHF TGTGCCAGCAATGCCGGGACAGGTCCATTAAGTGGGCGAGCACCCCTCCACTTT
TRBJ2-7 . TRBV7-9 . CASSLTDYEQYF TGTGCCAGCAGCTTAACAGATTACGAGCAGTACTTC
TRBJ2-2 TRBD1 TRBV30 . CAWRDRPKSGELFF TGTGCCTGGAGGGACAGGCCCAAGAGCGGGGAGCTGTTTTTT
TRBJ2-7 TRBD2 TRBV18 . CASSPGTSGGGRYF TGTGCCAGCTCACCCGGGACTAGCGGGGGCGGTCGGTACTTC
TRBJ1-5 . TRBV4-1 . CASSQELFWAANSQPQHF TGCGCCAGCAGCCAAGAATTGTTTTGGGCAGCCAACAGTCAGCCCCAGCATTTT
TRBJ2-3 . TRBV18 few CASSPPAFTQYF TGTGCCAGCTCACCACCGGCTTTCACGCAGTATTTT
TRBJ2-1 TRBD1 TRBV6-5 . CASSWDSFSYNEQFF TGTGCCAGCAGTTGGGACAGCTTCTCCTACAATGAGCAGTTCTTC
TRBJ1-1 TRBD1 TRBV5-1 . CASSVDRGRSFNTEAFF TGCGCCAGCAGCGTTGACAGGGGGCGAAGCTTCAACACTGAAGCTTTCTTT
TRBJ2-1 TRBD2 TRBV5-6 . CASSPSAGSSYNEQFF TGTGCCAGCAGCCCTTCAGCGGGGTCCTCCTACAATGAGCAGTTCTTC
TRBJ1-2 . TRBV4-1 . CASTPPGNYGYTF TGCGCCAGCACCCCGCCGGGAAACTATGGCTACACCTTC
TRBJ2-1 TRBD2 TRBV19 few CASSTWGLAGLGSYNEQFF TGTGCCAGTAGCACGTGGGGACTAGCGGGGTTAGGGTCCTACAATGAGCAGTTCTTC
TRBJ2-3 . TRBV9 . CASSVTSWDFPDTQYF TGTGCCAGCAGCGTCACCTCTTGGGACTTCCCAGATACGCAGTATTTT
TRBJ2-5 . TRBV5-1 once CASSLLLAEETQYF TGCGCCAGCAGCTTGCTGCTAGCTGAGGAGACCCAGTACTTC
TRBJ1-2 . TRBV18 . CASSPGRANYGYTF TGTGCCAGCTCACCGGGCAGGGCTAACTATGGCTACACCTTC
TRBJ1-3 . TRBV5-1 . CASSRRRNTIYF TGCGCCAGCAGCCGCAGAAGAAACACCATATATTTT
TRBJ2-5 TRBD2 TRBV7-2 few CASSLGGSGGVPTQETQYF TGTGCCAGCAGCTTAGGGGGTAGCGGGGGGGTTCCAACACAAGAGACCCAGTACTTC